A single T cell receptor (beta chain) is shown here with its context. The antigen this receptor binds is unknown. Base-call qualities are not available, and no considerably larger clone is one nucleotide away. Each clonotype received, on average, about 10x coverage in deep resolution sequencing performed on a MiSeq, where the target depth lay between 1 in 1 million and 1 in 200,000 T cells. TCR beta libraries were generated with the immunoSEQ hsTCRB Kit. The paper's data handling went like this. The data were analyzed with ImmunoSEQ Analyzer and ImmunoSEQ Data Assistant, and V, D and J gene assignments followed IMGT definitions. Clonality, which ranges from 0 to 1, was calculated as one minus the normalized Shannon entropy of productive rearrangement frequencies. Only overrepresented clonotypes making up at least 0.05% of the repertoire of each patient were included in the public clonotype analysis. About a dozen age-matched healthy donor repertoires from immuneACCESS served as clonality controls. TCRdb obtained this table from immuneACCESS and retained in-frame rearrangements with V and J assigned. These tables miss some clones; where compared with another copy, unresolved V genes account for less than half of the shortfall, and the remainder is unexplained. V, J and clone size were drawn from that table, and D and trimming were deduced from the DNA. Here the sample has about 120,000 clones; more than 55% occur a single time. About 40% of the sample is taken by the ten largest.

In the paper's terms, the time point label means: 20 to 25 months on ibrutinib. For TCR beta library preparation, roughly 2 micrograms of genomic DNA was extracted from cryopreserved PBMCs. High-throughput TCR beta sequencing was performed on longitudinal blood samples from CLL patients receiving ibrutinib monotherapy. The patients were enrolled in a single-center, open-label phase 2 trial of ibrutinib monotherapy. Its CDR3 holds 12 amino acids, cysteine through phenylalanine. The CDR3 DNA has 36 bases and is translated from base 1. Trimming removed 3 bases from V and 7 bases from J, leaving 8 bases between the germline ends. CDR1 and CDR2 are read off the germline V gene as KGHSH and LQKENI. The data were taken from a study of cytotoxic CD8 clonotypes in ibrutinib-treated CLL (dated by TCRdb to the early 2020s). About the full investigation: The cohort was composed of ten to eleven relapsed/refractory and approximately 14 treatment-naive patients; IGHV unmutated status was identified in approximately 18 patients. Cryopreserved peripheral blood mononuclear cells were collected at three points: before therapy, at response, and at either sustained remission or disease progression. Longitudinal samples were available for 26 of the 86 trial participants. Samples averaged 255,043 productive templates and some 91,000 productive rearrangements. Responses were partial in 25 or so patients and complete in 2; after median 68 months follow-up, about 14 stayed in remission and some twelve progressed. All remission and progressive disease samples were collected while patients were still receiving ibrutinib. Samples at response were collected after a median of around twelve months of treatment, with a range of roughly 6 to 40 months.

Results and caveats for the whole study, not just this receptor: Clonality increased at ibrutinib response, stayed stable in sustained remission, and fell back toward baseline at progression. Public clonotypes were rare and either shrank or stayed stable during treatment, and the rise in clonality at ibrutinib response reflected expansion of private clonotypes. Baseline clonality was found to be higher than that of age-matched healthy donors and was strongly correlated with circulating CD8+ T-cell counts. Sampling times were not matched between sustained-remission and progressing patients, and lymph node repertoires were not studied.

The chain is encoded by TRBV18 joined to TRBJ2-3; the D segment cannot be called with confidence. The TCR was taken from a human donor with chronic lymphocytic leukemia. The sequencing here drew on PBMCs, taken after 24 months of ibrutinib treatment. The DNA sequence follows: TGTGCCAGCTCACCTAATAAAAATACGCAGTATTTT. It translates as CASSPNKNTQYF.